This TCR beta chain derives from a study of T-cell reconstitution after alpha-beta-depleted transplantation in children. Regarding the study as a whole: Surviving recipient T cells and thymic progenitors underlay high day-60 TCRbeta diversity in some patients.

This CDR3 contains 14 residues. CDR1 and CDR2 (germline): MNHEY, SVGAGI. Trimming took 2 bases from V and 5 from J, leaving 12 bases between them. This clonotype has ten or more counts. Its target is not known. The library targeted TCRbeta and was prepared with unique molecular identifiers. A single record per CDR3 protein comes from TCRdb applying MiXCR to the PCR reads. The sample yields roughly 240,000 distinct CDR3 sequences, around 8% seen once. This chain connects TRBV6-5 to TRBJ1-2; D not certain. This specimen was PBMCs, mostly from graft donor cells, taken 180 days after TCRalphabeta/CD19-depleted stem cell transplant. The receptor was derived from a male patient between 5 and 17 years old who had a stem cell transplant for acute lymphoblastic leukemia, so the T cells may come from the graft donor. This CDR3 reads CASSYAGPTYGYTF. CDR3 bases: TGTGCCAGCAGTTACGCGGGCCCTACTTATGGCTACACCTTC.